This record looks at one T cell receptor beta chain sequence and its context. Method: immunoSEQ multiplex PCR; TCRdb's copy keeps in-frame clones and lacks some. The sample carries fewer than 200,000 clones, nearly 90% recorded once. The data belong to a study of control samples from healthy donors and cancer patients. Germline V gene data show CDR1 as MDHEN and CDR2 as SYDVKM. The CDR3 is 14 amino acids. Trimming took off 6 bases at V and 7 bases at J, with 19 bases between the two ends. The chain combines TRBV28 with TRBJ2-7; TRBD2 might be the D (6 bases). This TCR was sampled from a woman aged 45-59 years in good health. The sequencing sample was made of blood. CDR3 region: CASSLRPLGREQYF. The CDR3 bases are TGTGCCAGCAGCCTACGACCGTTAGGGAGGGAGCAGTACTTC. The full variable domain, completed using reference TRBV28 and TRBJ2-7, is DVKVTQSSRYLVKRTGEKVFLECVQDMDHENMFWYRQDPGLGLRLIYFSYDVKMKEKGDIPEGYSVSREKKERFSLILESASTNQTSMYLCASSLRPLGREQYFGPGTRLTVT.